A single sample gave rise to the 22 T cell receptor beta chains below, sequenced in a study of OX40 agonist ivuxolimab in advanced cancers. Sequencing used immunoSEQ multiplex PCR; TCRdb keeps in-frame clones, though not all of them. The table has 30,000 to 40,000 clones, roughly nine tenths seen once. The input for sequencing was CD4+ or CD8+ T cells sorted from blood, taken in a trial of the OX40 agonist ivuxolimab. The receptor source for this set is an adult with an advanced solid tumor such as melanoma, head and neck, liver or kidney cancer.

V and J are TRBV30 and TRBJ2-7; 7 nucleotides match TRBD2. Germline V gene sequence: CDR1 GTSNPN, CDR2 SVGIG (reference sequence). The CDR3 sequence is 16 residues long. Trimming removed 1 base from V and 0 bases from J; junction bases left unmatched: 9. The CDR3 sequence is CAWSEVGGRFSYEQYF. The CDR3, as DNA: TGTGCCTGGAGTGAAGTGGGCGGGAGATTCTCCTACGAGCAGTACTTC.

The V gene is TRBV6-5, the J gene TRBJ2-5; TRBD2 matches at 9 bases. Looked up from germline, CDR1 is MNHEY and CDR2 is SVGAGI. This CDR3 region has 16 residues. Germline trimming cut 2 bases from V and 0 bases from J; bases unmatched to any gene: 4. The CDR3 is CASSYAASGDQETQYF. The CDR3 DNA reads TGTGCCAGCAGTTACGCGGCTAGCGGGGACCAAGAGACCCAGTACTTC.

The gene calls are TRBV7-2 and TRBJ2-7; no clear D gene. V lost 3 bases and J lost 4, with 7 bases in between. Germline V CDR1 and CDR2: SGHTA, FQGNSA. This CDR3 spans 12 amino acids. The CDR3 protein is CASSFTAYEQYF. The CDR3 bases are TGTGCCAGCAGCTTTACGGCTTACGAGCAGTACTTC.

Only one count was recorded for this clone. V is TRBV28 and J is TRBJ2-7; 13 bases are a match to TRBD2. Germline V gene lookup returns CDR1 MDHEN and CDR2 SYDVKM. The V and J ends lost 6 bases and 4 bases, in that order; junction bases with no gene match: 9. The length of the CDR3 is 16 residues. In DNA, the CDR3 is TGTGCCAGCAGCCCACCCGGGACTAGCGGGGATTACGAGCAGTACTTC. Encoded protein: CASSPPGTSGDYEQYF.

The V call is TRBV29-1, the J call TRBJ2-1, with TRBD2 as a possible D gene (5 bases). This CDR3 is 13 amino acids long. Trimming removed 0 bases at V and 7 bases at J, with 10 bases between. The germline gives CDR1 SQVTM, CDR2 ANQGSEA. Written as DNA, the CDR3 is TGCAGCGTTGAAGACCGGACGGGGAATGAGCAGTTCTTC. It yields the protein CSVEDRTGNEQFF.

The genes are TRBV27 and TRBJ2-7; TRBD1 matches at 10 bases. The CDR3 has 14 amino acids. The germline V gene encodes CDR1 MNHEY and CDR2 SMNVEV (reference sequence). V shed 4 bases and J 5 bases; nucleotides not matched to a gene: 5. CDR3 sequence reads: CASSSGQGLHEQYF. CDR3 nucleotides: TGTGCCAGCAGTTCGGGACAGGGGCTCCACGAGCAGTACTTC.

Remarks on this clone: One junction end disagrees with the germline gene, perhaps due to a read error. CDR3 protein: CASSLAARMWGTDTQYF. CDR3 nucleotide sequence: TGTGCCAGCAGCTTAGCAGCCCGGATGTGGGGCACCGATACGCAGTATTTT. The rearrangement links TRBV7-6 to TRBJ2-3; possible D gene TRBD1, 5 bases. CDR1 is SGHVS and CDR2 is FNYEAQ in the germline V gene. This CDR3 is 17 amino acids long.

The chain has TRBV7-2 and TRBJ2-5; 12 nucleotides match TRBD2. The trim removed 3 bases at V and 3 bases at J, leaving 2 bases unmatched. The CDR3 runs 15 residues. Germline V gene sequence: CDR1 SGHTA, CDR2 FQGNSA. The CDR3 here is CASSFWTSGKETQYF. The CDR3 DNA follows: TGTGCCAGCAGCTTTTGGACTAGCGGGAAAGAGACCCAGTACTTC.

The chain joins TRBV27 to TRBJ1-5; D is ambiguous. CDR3 length equals 13 residues. The V and J ends lost 2 bases and 1 base respectively, with 3 bases between them. Per germline, CDR1 MNHEY and CDR2 SMNVEV (reference sequence). This CDR3 reads CASSLRSNQPQHF. In DNA form, the CDR3 reads TGTGCCAGCAGTTTACGCAGCAATCAGCCCCAGCATTTT.

J is TRBJ2-7 and V is TRBV10-2; tentative D call: TRBD1 (5 bases). CDR3 length equals 12 residues. Trimming shortened V by 6 bases and J by 0 bases, and 6 bases separated the two germline ends. The germline V gene has CDR1 WSHSY and CDR2 SAAADI. CDR3 in amino acids: CASRTDSYEQYF. The DNA for the CDR3 is TGCGCCAGCAGGACAGACTCCTACGAGCAGTACTTC.

The DNA of the CDR3 is TGTGCCAGCAGTTACACCAGCGGGAGAGTCGGGGAGCTGTTTTTT. Translating gives CASSYTSGRVGELFF. The V and J genes are TRBV6-5 and TRBJ2-2; 8 bases align to TRBD2. The junction had 6 bases not matched to a gene; V was cut back by 2 bases and J by 7 bases. The CDR3 is 15 residues long. Germline V gene data show CDR1 as MNHEY and CDR2 as SVGAGI.

CDR3 nucleotide sequence: TGTGCCAGCAGCTTGGAACGGACGGCCCCCTACGAGCAGTACTTC. Its translation: CASSLERTAPYEQYF. The chain recombines TRBV5-4 with TRBJ2-7; D unclear. The CDR3 runs 15 residues. The germline V and J ends were trimmed by 0 bases and 2 bases, with 12 bases remaining between them. Germline V gives CDR1 SGHNT, CDR2 YYREEE (reference sequence).

This clone is labeled as medium-sized. This rearrangement joins TRBV19 to TRBJ2-1; 9 bases are a match to TRBD1. The junction had 5 bases not matched to a gene; V was cut back by 3 bases and J by 5 bases. The CDR3 sequence is 15 residues long. In germline, CDR1 is LNHDA, CDR2 SQIVND (reference sequence). The CDR3 protein is CASSISDRGHNEQFF. For the CDR3, the DNA is TGTGCCAGTAGTATTTCGGACAGGGGACACAATGAGCAGTTCTTC.

Here the CDR3 DNA reads TGTGCCAGCAGTGAACTAACAGGGGGTTTCACAGATACGCAGTATTTT. Amino acid sequence: CASSELTGGFTDTQYF. The V call is TRBV2, the J call TRBJ2-3; TRBD1 agrees at 8 bases. Germline V gene lookup returns CDR1 SNHLY and CDR2 FYNNEI. The V segment lost 2 bases and the J segment 2 bases; nucleotides outside the gene matches: 6. CDR3 length: 16 residues.

This clone was seen a few times. The V gene is TRBV9, the J gene TRBJ1-5; D not certain. V lost 3 bases and J lost 3, with 13 bases in between. Germline V lookup: CDR1 SGDLS, CDR2 YYNGEE. The CDR3 is 15 amino acids. Written as DNA, the CDR3 is TGTGCCAGCAGCGGTCCTGGTCCCGTCAATCAGCCCCAGCATTTT. It codes for CASSGPGPVNQPQHF.

V is TRBV30 and J is TRBJ1-1, with D maybe TRBD1 (5 bases). With 0 bases removed from V and 4 bases from J, the gap between germline ends came to 9 bases. There are 13 residues in the CDR3. CDR1 is GTSNPN and CDR2 is SVGIG in the germline V gene (reference sequence). As DNA, the CDR3 is TGTGCCTGGAGTGTAGGGACGGGCACTGAAGCTTTCTTT. Its protein is CAWSVGTGTEAFF.

This chain joins TRBV4-1 and TRBJ2-5; possible D gene TRBD2, 6 bases. From germline, CDR1 is MGHRA and CDR2 YSYEKL. CDR3 size: 17 residues. Trimming took off 1 base at V and 3 bases at J, with 18 bases between the two ends. Here the CDR3 reads CASSQGEVAGFKETQYF. For the CDR3, the DNA is TGCGCCAGCAGCCAAGGAGAGGTTGCGGGGTTCAAAGAGACCCAGTACTTC.

This clone has just a few counts. The chain employs TRBV29-1 and TRBJ1-2, with D uncertain. From germline, CDR1 is SQVTM and CDR2 ANQGSEA. Trimming removed 7 bases at V and 5 bases at J, with 11 bases between. CDR3 length: 11 amino acids. The CDR3 coding sequence is TGCAGCGGCCAGACCCAATATGGCTACACCTTC. Its translation: CSGQTQYGYTF. Using reference TRBV29-1 and TRBJ1-2 for the parts outside the CDR3, the full variable domain is SAVISQKPSRDICQRGTSLTIQCQVDSQVTMMFWYRQQPGQSLTLIATANQGSEATYESGFVIDKFPISRPNLTFSTLTVSNMSPEDSSIYLCSGQTQYGYTFGSGTRLTVV.

The rearrangement joins TRBV28 to TRBJ2-1; the D gene is possibly TRBD1 (6 bases). V lost 2 bases and J 6 bases, leaving 14 bases between the germline ends. Germline V gene sequence: CDR1 MDHEN, CDR2 SYDVKM. This CDR3 has 15 amino acids. The CDR3: CASSLIGGEVNEQFF. DNA for the CDR3: TGTGCCAGCAGTTTAATAGGGGGAGAGGTCAATGAGCAGTTCTTC.

The genes are TRBV27 and TRBJ2-1, with 9 bases lining up with TRBD2. J gave up 4 bases and V 7 bases, and 8 bases lay outside the gene matches. From germline, CDR1 is MNHEY and CDR2 SMNVEV (reference sequence). The CDR3 is 15 amino acids. CDR3 nucleotides: TGTGCCAGCACCGACGGTAGCGGGGGTTACAATGAGCAGTTCTTC. Its translation: CASTDGSGGYNEQFF.

The rearrangement joins TRBV7-8 to TRBJ2-7; 10 nucleotides agree with TRBD2. Germline CDR1 is SGHVS and CDR2 is FQNEAQ. The CDR3 has 16 residues. The trim removed 6 bases at V and 5 bases at J, leaving 13 bases unmatched. The CDR3 region has the DNA TGTGCCAGCAGTCAATACCTTAGCGGGAGGAGCAACGAGCAGTACTTC. Protein: CASSQYLSGRSNEQYF.

V gene TRBV19 combines with J gene TRBJ2-1, with D tentatively TRBD1 (5 bases). This CDR3 region has 13 residues. The V end was cut by 3 bases, the J end by 6 bases, with 9 bases between. Germline values: CDR1 LNHDA, CDR2 SQIVND (reference sequence). CDR3 amino acids: CASSIGGANEQFF. Written as DNA, the CDR3 is TGTGCCAGTAGTATCGGTGGGGCCAATGAGCAGTTCTTC.